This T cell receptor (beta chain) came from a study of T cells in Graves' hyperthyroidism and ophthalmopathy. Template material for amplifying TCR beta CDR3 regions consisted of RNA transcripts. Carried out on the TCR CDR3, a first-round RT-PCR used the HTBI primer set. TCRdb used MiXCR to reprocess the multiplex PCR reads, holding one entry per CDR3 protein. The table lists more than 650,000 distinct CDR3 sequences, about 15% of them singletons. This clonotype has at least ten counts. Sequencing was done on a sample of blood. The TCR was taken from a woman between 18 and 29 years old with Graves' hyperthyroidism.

CDR3 nucleotide sequence: TGCAGTGCTCGACACTTTACGGCTTTCTTT. As protein: CSARHFTAFF. V and J are TRBV20-1 and TRBJ1-1; no reliable D call. Germline loops: CDR1 DFQATT, CDR2 SNEGSKA (reference sequence). V was trimmed by 5 bases and J by 11 bases, leaving 12 bases between them. This CDR3 contains 10 residues.